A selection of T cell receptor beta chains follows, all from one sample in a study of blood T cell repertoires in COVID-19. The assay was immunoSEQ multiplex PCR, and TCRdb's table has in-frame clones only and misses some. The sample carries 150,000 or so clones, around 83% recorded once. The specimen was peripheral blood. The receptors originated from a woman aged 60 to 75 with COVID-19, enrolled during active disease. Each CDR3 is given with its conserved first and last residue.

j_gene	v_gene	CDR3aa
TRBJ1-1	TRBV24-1	CATSDPDRGGTEAFF
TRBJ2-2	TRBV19	CASSIVGTGATGELFF
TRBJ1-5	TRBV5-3	CARSLARWAQPQHF
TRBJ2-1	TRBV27	CASSLRLARYNEQFF
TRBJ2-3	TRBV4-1	CASSQDRSSGSRADTQYF
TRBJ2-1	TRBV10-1	CASHPSSLAGGSNEQFF
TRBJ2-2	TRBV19	CASKRTSGSGELFF
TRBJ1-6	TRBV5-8	CASSLGSGTVNSPLHF
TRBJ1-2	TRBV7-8	CASSLVGLSPWGYTF
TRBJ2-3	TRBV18	CASSPYNPGTSADTQYF
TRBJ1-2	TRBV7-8	CASSTRQGAAYGYTF
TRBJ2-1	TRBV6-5	CASSYSNGGQFF
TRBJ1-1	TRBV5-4	CASSSGTPEAIF
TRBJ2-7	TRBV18	CASSPNRDSFYEQYF
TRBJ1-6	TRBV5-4	CASSLAGQGNSPLHF
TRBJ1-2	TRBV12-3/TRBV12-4	CASSQAGYTF
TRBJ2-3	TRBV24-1	CATSDPTPAGGTDTQYF
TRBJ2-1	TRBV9	CASSVVGLAGGPWNEQFF
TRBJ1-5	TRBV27	CASSPPGQPQHF
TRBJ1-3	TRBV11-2	CASSLVGSYSGNTIYF
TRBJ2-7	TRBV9	CASSALAGAEPGSYEQYF
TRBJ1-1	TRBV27	CASSLFRETEAFF